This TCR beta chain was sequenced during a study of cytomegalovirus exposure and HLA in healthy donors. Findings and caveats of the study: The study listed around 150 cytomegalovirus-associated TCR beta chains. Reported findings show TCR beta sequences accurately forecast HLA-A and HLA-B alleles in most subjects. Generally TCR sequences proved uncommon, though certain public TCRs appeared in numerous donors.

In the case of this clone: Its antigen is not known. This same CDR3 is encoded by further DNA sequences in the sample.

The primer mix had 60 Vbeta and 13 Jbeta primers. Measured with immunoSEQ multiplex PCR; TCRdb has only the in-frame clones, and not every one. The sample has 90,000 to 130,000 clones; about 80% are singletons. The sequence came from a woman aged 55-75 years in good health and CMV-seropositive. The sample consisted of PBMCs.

CDR3 coding DNA: TGTGCCAGCAGTTACTCGGAAGGGGGTAACTATGGCTACACCTTC. Translating gives CASSYSEGGNYGYTF. This chain uses TRBV6-5 with TRBJ1-2; tentatively, D is TRBD1 (6 bases). Germline V gene sequence: CDR1 MNHEY, CDR2 SVGAGI. The CDR3 runs 15 residues. The V end was cut by 0 bases, the J end by 1 base, with 9 bases between.